This T cell receptor beta chain was sequenced for a study of cytomegalovirus exposure and HLA in healthy donors (dated by TCRdb to the late 2010s). In the study overall: A later analysis indicated that the 130 or so validation repertoires were generated on the platform also employed for the 700 or so repertoires of the first cohort. The study aimed to test whether signatures of past pathogen exposure could be identified by cataloging public T cell receptors. In addition to the first cohort of several hundred subjects, a separate validation cohort of 120 different subjects was used. High-throughput TCR immunosequencing, statistical association of individual TCRs with disease status, and machine learning were combined to predict cytomegalovirus infection status. Study-level results and caveats: The classifier was reported to diagnose cytomegalovirus status with high specificity and sensitivity in both the original cohort and the validation cohort. A later analysis had no HLA typing for the validation cohort, so co-occurrence there was scored across all 120 repertoires. Most TCR sequences were observed very rarely across donors, whereas some public TCRs were present in many individuals. According to the authors, the approach could potentially be generalized to other disease states and immunological phenotypes. Three of the identified cytomegalovirus-associated TCR beta chains were confirmed in vitro to be specific for cytomegalovirus antigens. Subsequent analysis determined that TCRs grouped into clusters in the first cohort also showed a tendency toward co-occurrence across the roughly 130 validation repertoires, and 94% of cluster scores exceeded 0. The study listed 164 TCR beta chains as associated with cytomegalovirus.

The method behind the library was the immunoSEQ multiplex PCR assay. On the study's bioinformatics: A statistical classification framework was built to diagnose cytomegalovirus status from the catalog of TCR beta chain sequences. Held by TCRdb, this immuneACCESS table contains in-frame sequences only and omits some clones. Under half of the omission traces to an unresolved V gene where checked; the cause of the rest is unknown. V, J and clone size are taken as reported in that table, and D and trimming were inferred from the DNA itself. The sample table shows more than 250,000 clones, and roughly 90% are seen once. The ten largest clonotypes hold 0.65% to 0.85% of the sample. Separate from the roughly 630-subject first cohort, the validation cohort of 90 to 150 subjects was the group to which the donors belonged. According to the germline V gene, CDR1 reads SGDLS and CDR2 reads YYNGEE. The CDR3 measures 15 amino acids from cysteine to phenylalanine. Only the CDR3 part of the read is kept: 45 bases, read in frame from the first base. Trimming accounts for 3 bases at V and 3 bases at J, while the number of junction bases matched to no gene is 6.

A remark on this clone: No antigen is known for it. No base quality information exists; no much larger clone differs at one position.

The TCR was taken from a woman in her late teens or twenties in good health and CMV-seronegative. Recombination linked TRBV9 to TRBJ2-5; TRBD1 agrees with 9 junctional bases. Sequencing was carried out using PBMCs. The CDR3 protein: CASSAGTGYKETQYF. The nucleotide sequence is TGTGCCAGCAGCGCAGGGACAGGGTATAAAGAGACCCAGTACTTC. Full variable domain (CDR3 extended with the reference TRBV9 and TRBJ2-5 proteins): DSGVTQTPKHLITATGQRVTLRCSPRSGDLSVYWYQQSLDQGLQFLIQYYNGEERAKGNILERFSAQQFPDLHSELNLSSLELGDSALYFCASSAGTGYKETQYFGPGTRLLVL.